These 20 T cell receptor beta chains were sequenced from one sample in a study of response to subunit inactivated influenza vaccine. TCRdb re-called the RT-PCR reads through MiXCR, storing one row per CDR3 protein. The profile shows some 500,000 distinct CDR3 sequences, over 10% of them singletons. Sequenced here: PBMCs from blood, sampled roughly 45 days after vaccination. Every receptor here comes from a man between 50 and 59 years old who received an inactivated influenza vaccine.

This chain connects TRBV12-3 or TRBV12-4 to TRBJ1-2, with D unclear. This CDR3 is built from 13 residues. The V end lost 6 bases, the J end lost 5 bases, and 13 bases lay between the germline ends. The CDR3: CASSTRMEYGYTF. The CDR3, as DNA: TGTGCCAGCAGCACACGAATGGAGTATGGCTACACCTTC.

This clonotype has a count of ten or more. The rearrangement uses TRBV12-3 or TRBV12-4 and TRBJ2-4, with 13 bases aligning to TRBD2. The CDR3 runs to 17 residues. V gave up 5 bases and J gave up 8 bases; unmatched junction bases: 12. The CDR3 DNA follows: TGTGCCAGCAGTCCCGGACGGGTCGGACTAGCGGGAGACATTCAGTACTTC. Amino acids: CASSPGRVGLAGDIQYF.

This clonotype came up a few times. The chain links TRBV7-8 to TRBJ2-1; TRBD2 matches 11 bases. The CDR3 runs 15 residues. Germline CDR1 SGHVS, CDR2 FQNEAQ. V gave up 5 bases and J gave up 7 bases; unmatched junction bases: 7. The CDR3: CASSATSGSGNEQFF. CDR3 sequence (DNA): TGTGCCAGCAGCGCCACTAGCGGGAGCGGGAATGAGCAGTTCTTC.

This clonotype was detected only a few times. This CDR3 reads CSANSGYEQYF. DNA for the CDR3: TGCAGTGCTAATTCGGGTTACGAGCAGTACTTC. This chain joins TRBV20-1 and TRBJ2-7; D remains unclear. The V gene's germline CDR1 is DFQATT and CDR2 SNEGSKA (reference sequence). The CDR3 extends over 11 amino acids. V lost 4 bases and J lost 4, with 8 bases in between.

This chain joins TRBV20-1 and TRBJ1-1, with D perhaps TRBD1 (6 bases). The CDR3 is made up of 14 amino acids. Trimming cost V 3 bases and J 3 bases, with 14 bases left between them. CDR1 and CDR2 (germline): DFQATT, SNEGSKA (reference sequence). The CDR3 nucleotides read TGCAGTGCTAGCGGGGGGACATGGGACACTGAAGCTTTCTTT. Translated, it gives CSASGGTWDTEAFF.

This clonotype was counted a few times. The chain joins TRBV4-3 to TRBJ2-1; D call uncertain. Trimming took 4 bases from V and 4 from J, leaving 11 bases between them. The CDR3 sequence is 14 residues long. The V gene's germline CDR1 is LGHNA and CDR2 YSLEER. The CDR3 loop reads CASSPSGLYNEQFF. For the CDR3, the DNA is TGCGCCAGCAGCCCCTCGGGCCTGTACAATGAGCAGTTCTTC.

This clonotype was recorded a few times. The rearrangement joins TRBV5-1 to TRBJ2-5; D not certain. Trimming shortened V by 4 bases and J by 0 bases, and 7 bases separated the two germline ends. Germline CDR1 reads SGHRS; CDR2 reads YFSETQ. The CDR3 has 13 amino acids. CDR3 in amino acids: CASSPDHQETQYF. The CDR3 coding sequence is TGCGCCAGCAGCCCCGACCACCAAGAGACCCAGTACTTC.

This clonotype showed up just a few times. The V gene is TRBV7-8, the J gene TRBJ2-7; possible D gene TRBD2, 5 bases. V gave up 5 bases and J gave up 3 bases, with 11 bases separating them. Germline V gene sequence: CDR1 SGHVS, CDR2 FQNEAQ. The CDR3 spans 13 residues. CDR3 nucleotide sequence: TGTGCCAGCAGCCAAGGAGCGGACTACGAGCAGTACTTC. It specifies CASSQGADYEQYF.

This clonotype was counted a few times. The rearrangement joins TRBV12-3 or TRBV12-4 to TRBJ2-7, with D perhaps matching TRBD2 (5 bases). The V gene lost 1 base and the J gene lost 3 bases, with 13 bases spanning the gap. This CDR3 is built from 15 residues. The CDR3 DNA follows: TGTGCCAGCAGTTTAGGAGGTCTCCGGGACTACGAGCAGTACTTC. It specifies CASSLGGLRDYEQYF.

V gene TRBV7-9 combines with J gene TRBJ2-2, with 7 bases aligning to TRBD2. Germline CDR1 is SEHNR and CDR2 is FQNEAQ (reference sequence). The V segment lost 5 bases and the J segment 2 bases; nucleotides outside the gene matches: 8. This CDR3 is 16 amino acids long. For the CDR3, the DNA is TGTGCCAGCAGCCCCCTTCCGGGACTAAACACCGGGGAGCTGTTTTTT. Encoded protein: CASSPLPGLNTGELFF.

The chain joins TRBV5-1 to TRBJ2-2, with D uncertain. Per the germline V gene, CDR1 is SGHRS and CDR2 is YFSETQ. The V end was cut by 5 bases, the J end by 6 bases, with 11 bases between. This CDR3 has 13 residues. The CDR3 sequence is CASSESFAGELFF. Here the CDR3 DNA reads TGCGCCAGCAGTGAGTCCTTTGCCGGGGAGCTGTTTTTT.

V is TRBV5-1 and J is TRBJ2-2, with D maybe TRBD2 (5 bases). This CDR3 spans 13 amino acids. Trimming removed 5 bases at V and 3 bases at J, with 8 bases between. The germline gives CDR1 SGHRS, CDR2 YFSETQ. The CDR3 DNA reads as TGCGCCAGCAGAGGAGCGGACACCGGGGAGCTGTTTTTT. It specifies CASRGADTGELFF.

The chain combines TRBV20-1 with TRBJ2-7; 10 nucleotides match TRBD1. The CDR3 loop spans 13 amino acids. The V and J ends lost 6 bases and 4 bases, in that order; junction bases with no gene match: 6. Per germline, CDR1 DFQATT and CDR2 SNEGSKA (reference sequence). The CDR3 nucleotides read TGCAGTGCCCCGGGACAGGGGATATACGAGCAGTACTTC. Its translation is CSAPGQGIYEQYF.

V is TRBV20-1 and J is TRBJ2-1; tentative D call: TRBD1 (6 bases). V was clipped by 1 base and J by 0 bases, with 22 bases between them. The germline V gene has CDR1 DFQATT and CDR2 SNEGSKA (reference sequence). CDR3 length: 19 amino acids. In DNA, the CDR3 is TGCAGTGCTAGAGCACAGGGTTACCTCCTACGCGGCTCCTACAATGAGCAGTTCTTC. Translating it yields CSARAQGYLLRGSYNEQFF.

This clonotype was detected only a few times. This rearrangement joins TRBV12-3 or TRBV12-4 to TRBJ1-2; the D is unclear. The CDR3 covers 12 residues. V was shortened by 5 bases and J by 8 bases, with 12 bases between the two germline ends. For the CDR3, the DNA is TGTGCCAGCAGTGGTCCGCAAGGGGGCTACACCTTC. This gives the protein CASSGPQGGYTF.

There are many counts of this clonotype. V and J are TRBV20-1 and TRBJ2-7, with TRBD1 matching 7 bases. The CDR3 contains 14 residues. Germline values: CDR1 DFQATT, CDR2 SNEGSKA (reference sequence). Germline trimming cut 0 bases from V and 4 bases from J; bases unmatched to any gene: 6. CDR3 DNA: TGCAGTGCTAGAGATCTTGGGACAGAGTACGAGCAGTACTTC. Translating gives CSARDLGTEYEQYF.

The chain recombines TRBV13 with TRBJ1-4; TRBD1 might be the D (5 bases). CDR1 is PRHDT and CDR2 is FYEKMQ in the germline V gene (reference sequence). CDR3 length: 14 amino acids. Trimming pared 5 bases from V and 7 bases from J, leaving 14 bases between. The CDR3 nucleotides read TGTGCCAGCAGCCGACGCCAGGGTAGTGAAAAACTGTTTTTT. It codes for CASSRRQGSEKLFF.

CDR3 DNA sequence: TGTGCCAGCTGGATGGGCAGGAACTATGGCTACACCTTC. Its translation: CASWMGRNYGYTF. The chain uses TRBV12-3 or TRBV12-4 and TRBJ1-2; D is unresolved. Between the trimmed V and J ends, which lost 8 bases and 2 bases, there was a span of 12 bases. This CDR3 comprises 13 residues.

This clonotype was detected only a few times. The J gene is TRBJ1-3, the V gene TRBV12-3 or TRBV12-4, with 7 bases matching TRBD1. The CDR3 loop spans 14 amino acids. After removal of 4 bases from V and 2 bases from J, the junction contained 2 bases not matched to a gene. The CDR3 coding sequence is TGTGCCAGCAGTTCCACAGGGGCTGGAAACACCATATATTTT. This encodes CASSSTGAGNTIYF.

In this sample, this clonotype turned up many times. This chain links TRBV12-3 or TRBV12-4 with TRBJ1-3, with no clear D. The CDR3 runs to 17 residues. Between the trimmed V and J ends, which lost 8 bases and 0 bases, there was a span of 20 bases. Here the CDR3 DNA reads TGTGCCAGCCTCCCCATTGCACGGTCCTACTCTGGAAACACCATATATTTT. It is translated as CASLPIARSYSGNTIYF.